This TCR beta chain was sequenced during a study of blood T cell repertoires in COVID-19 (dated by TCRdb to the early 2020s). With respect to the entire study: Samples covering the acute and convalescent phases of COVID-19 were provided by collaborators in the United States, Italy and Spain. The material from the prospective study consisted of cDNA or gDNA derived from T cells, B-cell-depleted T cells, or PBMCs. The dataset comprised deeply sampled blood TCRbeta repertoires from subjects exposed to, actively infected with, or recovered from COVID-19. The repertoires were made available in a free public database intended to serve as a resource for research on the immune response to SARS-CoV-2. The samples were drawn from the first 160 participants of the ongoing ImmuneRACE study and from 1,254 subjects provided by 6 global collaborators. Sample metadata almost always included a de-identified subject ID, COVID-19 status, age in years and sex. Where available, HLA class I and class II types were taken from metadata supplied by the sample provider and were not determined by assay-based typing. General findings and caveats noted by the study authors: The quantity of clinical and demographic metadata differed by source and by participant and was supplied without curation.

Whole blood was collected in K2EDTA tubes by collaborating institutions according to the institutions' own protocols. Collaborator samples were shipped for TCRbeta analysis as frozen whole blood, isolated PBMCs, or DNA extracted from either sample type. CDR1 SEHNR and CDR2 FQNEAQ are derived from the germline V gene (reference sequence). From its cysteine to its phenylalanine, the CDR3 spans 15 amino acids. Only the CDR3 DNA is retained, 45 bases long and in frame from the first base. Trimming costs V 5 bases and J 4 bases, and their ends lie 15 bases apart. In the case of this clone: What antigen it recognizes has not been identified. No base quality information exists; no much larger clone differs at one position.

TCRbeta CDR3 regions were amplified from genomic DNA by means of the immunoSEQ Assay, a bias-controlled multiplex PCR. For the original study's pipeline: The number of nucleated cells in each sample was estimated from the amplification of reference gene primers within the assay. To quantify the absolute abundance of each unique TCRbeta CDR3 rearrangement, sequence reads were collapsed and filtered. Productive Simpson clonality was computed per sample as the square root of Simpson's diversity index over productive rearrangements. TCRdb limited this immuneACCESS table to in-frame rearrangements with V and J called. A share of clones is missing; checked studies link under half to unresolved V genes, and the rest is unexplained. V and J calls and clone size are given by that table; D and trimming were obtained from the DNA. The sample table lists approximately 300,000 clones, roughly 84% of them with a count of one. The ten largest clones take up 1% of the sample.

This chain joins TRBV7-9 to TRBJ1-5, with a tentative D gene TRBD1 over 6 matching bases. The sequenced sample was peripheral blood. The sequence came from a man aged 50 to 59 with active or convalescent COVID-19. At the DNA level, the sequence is TGTGCCAGCAGCCTGGGGGCGCCGGGTAATCAGCCCCAGCATTTT. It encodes CASSLGAPGNQPQHF.